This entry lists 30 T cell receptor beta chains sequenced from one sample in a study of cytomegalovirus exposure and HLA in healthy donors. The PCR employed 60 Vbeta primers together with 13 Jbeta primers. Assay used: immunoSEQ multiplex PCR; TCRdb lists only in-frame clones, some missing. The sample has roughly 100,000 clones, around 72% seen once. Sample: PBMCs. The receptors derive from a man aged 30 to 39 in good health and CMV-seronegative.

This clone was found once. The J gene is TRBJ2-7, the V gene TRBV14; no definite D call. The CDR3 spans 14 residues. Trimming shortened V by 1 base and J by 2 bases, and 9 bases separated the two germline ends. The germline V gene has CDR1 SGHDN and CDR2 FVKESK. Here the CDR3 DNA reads TGTGCCAGCAGCCAAGTGCAGAGGACCTACGAGCAGTACTTC. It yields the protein CASSQVQRTYEQYF.

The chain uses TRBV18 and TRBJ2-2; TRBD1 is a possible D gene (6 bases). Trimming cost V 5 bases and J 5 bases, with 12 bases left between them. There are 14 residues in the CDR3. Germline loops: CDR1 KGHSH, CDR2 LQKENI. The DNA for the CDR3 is TGTGCCAGCTCAATTCGGCAGGGGACCGGGGAGCTGTTTTTT. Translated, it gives CASSIRQGTGELFF.

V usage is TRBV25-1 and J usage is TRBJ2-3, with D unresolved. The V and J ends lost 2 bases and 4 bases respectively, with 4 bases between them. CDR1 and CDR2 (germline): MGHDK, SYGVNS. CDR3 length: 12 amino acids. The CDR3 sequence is CASSESPDTQYF. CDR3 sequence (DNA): TGTGCCAGCAGTGAAAGCCCAGATACGCAGTATTTT.

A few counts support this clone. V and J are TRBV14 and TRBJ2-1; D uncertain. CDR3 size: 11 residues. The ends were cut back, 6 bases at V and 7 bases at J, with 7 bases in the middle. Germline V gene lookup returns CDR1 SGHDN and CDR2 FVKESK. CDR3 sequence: CASSAWNEQFF. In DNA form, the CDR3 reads TGTGCCAGCAGTGCGTGGAATGAGCAGTTCTTC.

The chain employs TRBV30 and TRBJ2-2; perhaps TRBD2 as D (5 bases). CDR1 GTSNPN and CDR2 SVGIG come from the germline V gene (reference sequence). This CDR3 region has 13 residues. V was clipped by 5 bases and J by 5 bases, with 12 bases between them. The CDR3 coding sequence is TGTGCCTGGGGGGAGATTCTAACCGGGGAGCTGTTTTTT. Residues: CAWGEILTGELFF.

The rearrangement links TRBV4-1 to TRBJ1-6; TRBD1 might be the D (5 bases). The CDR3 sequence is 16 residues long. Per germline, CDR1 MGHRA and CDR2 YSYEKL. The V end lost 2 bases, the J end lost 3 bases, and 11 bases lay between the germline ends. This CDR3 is CASSQSQGFYNSPLHF. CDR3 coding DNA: TGCGCCAGCAGCCAAAGCCAGGGCTTCTATAATTCACCCCTCCACTTT.

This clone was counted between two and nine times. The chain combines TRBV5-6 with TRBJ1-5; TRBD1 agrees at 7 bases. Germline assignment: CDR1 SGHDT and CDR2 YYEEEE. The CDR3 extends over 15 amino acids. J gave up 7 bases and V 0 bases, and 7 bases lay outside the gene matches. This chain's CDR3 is CASSLVRAGGQPQHF. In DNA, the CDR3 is TGTGCCAGCAGCTTGGTCCGGGCAGGGGGACAGCCCCAGCATTTT.

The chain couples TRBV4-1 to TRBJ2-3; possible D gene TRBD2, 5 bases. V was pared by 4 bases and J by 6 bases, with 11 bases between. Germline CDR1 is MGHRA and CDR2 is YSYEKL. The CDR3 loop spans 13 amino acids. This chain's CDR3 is CASSRGLSDTQYF. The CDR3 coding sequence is TGCGCCAGCAGCCGAGGACTCTCCGATACGCAGTATTTT.

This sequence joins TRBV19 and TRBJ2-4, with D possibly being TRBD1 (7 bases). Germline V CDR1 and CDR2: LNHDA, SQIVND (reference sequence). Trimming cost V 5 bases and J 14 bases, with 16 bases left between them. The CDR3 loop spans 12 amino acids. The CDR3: CASSPDRRREYF. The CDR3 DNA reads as TGTGCCAGTAGTCCGGACAGGCGGAGGGAGTACTTC.

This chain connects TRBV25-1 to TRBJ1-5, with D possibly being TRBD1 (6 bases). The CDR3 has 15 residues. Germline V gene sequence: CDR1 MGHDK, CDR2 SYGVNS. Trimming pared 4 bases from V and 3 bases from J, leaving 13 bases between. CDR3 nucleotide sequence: TGTGCCAGCAGTGGACTGACAGGACTCAATCAGCCCCAGCATTTT. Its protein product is CASSGLTGLNQPQHF.

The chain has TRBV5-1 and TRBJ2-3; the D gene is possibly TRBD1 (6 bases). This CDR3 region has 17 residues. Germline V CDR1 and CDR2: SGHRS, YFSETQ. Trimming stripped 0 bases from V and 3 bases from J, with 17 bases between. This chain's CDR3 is CASSLEGHTGRTDTQYF. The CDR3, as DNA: TGCGCCAGCAGCTTGGAGGGGCACACAGGGCGGACAGATACGCAGTATTTT.

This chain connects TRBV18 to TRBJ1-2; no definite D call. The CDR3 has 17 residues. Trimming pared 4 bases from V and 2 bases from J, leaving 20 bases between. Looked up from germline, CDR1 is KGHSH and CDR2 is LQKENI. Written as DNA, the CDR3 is TGTGCCAGCTCACTTCTCTCGGGGAGGACGGAAAACTATGGCTACACCTTC. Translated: CASSLLSGRTENYGYTF.

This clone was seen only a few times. The CDR3 loop reads CASSAAREGRDTQYF. CDR3 DNA sequence: TGTGCCAGCAGTGCTGCGCGGGAGGGCCGGGATACGCAGTATTTT. V and J are TRBV2 and TRBJ2-3, with TRBD2 matching over 9 bases. This CDR3 region has 15 residues. Germline V gene sequence: CDR1 SNHLY, CDR2 FYNNEI. The ends lost 4 bases at V and 6 bases at J; junction bases unmatched: 8. Supplemented by reference TRBV2 and TRBJ2-3, the full variable domain reads EPEVTQTPSHQVTQMGQEVILRCVPISNHLYFYWYRQILGQKVEFLVSFYNNEISEKSEIFDDQFSVERPDGSNFTLKIRSTKLEDSAMYFCASSAAREGRDTQYFGPGTRLTVL.

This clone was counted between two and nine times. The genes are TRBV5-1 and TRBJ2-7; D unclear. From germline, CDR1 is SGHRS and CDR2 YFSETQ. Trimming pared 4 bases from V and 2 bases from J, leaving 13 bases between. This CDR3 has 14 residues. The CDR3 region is CASSSSTRPYEQYF. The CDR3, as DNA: TGCGCCAGCAGCAGTTCGACTCGCCCCTACGAGCAGTACTTC.

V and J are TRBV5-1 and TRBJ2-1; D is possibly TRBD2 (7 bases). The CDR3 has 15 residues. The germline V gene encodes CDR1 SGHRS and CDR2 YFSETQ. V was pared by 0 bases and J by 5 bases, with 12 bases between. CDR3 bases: TGCGCCAGCAGCTTGGGGGGGGGCGGCGACAATGAGCAGTTCTTC. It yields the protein CASSLGGGGDNEQFF.

The CDR3 DNA sequence: TGCGCCAGCAGCTTGGAGCAAGGCACAGATACGCAGTATTTT. It encodes CASSLEQGTDTQYF. The rearrangement joins TRBV5-1 to TRBJ2-3; D gene unclear. V lost 0 bases, J lost 1 base, and 6 bases lay in between. From germline, CDR1 is SGHRS and CDR2 YFSETQ. The CDR3 is made up of 14 amino acids.

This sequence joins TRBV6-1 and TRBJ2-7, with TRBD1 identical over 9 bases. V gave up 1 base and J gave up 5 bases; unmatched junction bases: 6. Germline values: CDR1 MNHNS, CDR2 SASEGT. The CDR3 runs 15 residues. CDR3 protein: CASSEEDRGIDEQYF. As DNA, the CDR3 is TGTGCCAGCAGTGAAGAGGACAGGGGTATCGACGAGCAGTACTTC.

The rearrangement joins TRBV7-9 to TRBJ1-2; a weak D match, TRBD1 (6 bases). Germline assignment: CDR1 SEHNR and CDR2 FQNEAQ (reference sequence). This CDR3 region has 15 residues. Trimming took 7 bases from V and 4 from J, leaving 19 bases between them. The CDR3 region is CASTFSGGGGYGYTF. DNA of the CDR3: TGTGCCAGCACCTTCAGCGGGGGAGGGGGCTATGGCTACACCTTC.

Here the CDR3 reads CASSQDRTSVGNEQYF. In DNA, the CDR3 is TGCGCCAGCAGCCAAGACCGGACTAGCGTAGGTAACGAGCAGTACTTC. V gene TRBV4-1 combines with J gene TRBJ2-7, with 9 bases lining up with TRBD2. The CDR3 consists of 16 residues. Germline CDR1 and CDR2: MGHRA and YSYEKL. The V segment lost 0 bases and the J segment 5 bases; nucleotides outside the gene matches: 8.

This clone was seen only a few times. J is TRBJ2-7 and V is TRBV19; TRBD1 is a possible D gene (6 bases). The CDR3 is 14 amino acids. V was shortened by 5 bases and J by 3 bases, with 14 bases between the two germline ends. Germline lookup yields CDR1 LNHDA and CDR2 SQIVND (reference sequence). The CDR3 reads CASSSPGVDYEQYF. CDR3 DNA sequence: TGTGCCAGTAGTTCCCCAGGGGTCGACTACGAGCAGTACTTC.

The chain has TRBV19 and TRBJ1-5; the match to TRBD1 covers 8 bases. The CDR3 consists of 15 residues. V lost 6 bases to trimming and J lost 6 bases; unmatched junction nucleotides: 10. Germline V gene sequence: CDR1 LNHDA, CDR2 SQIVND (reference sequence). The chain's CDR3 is CASSNTGGGGQPQHF. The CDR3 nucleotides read TGTGCCAGTAGCAACACAGGGGGAGGGGGTCAGCCCCAGCATTTT. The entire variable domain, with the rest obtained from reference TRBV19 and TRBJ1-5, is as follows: DGGITQSPKYLFRKEGQNVTLSCEQNLNHDAMYWYRQDPGQGLRLIYYSQIVNDFQKGDIAEGYSVSREKKESFPLTVTSAQKNPTAFYLCASSNTGGGGQPQHFGDGTRLSIL.

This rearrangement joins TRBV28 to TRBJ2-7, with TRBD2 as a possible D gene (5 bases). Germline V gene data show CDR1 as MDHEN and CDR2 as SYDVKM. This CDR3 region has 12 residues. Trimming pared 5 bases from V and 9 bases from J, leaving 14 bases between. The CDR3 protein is CASSTSGMAQYF. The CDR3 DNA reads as TGTGCCAGCAGTACCTCCGGGATGGCGCAGTACTTC.

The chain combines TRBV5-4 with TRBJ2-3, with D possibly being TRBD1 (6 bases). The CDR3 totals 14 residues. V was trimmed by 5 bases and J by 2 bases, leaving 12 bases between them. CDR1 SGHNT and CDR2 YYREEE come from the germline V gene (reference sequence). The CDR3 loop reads CASRSGQSTDTQYF. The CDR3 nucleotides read TGTGCCAGCAGATCAGGACAGTCCACAGATACGCAGTATTTT.

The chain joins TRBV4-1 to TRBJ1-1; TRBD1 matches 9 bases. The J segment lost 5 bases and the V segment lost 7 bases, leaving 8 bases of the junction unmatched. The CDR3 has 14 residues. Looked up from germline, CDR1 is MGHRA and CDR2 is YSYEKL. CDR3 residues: CASTPRQGETEAFF. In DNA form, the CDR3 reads TGCGCCAGCACCCCTAGACAGGGGGAGACTGAAGCTTTCTTT.

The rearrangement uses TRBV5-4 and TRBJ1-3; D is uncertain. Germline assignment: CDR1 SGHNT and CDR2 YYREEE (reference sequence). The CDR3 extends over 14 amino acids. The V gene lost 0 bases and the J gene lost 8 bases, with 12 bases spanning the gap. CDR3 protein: CASSLAPSVDTIYF. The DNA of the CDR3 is TGTGCCAGCAGCTTGGCCCCATCGGTCGACACCATATATTTT.

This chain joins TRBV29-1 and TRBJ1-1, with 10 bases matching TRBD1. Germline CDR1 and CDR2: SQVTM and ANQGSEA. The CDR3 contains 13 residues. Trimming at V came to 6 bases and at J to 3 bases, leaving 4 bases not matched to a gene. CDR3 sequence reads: CSVGTGEDTEAFF. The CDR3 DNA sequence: TGCAGCGTCGGGACAGGGGAGGACACTGAAGCTTTCTTT. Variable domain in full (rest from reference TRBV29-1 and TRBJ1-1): SAVISQKPSRDICQRGTSLTIQCQVDSQVTMMFWYRQQPGQSLTLIATANQGSEATYESGFVIDKFPISRPNLTFSTLTVSNMSPEDSSIYLCSVGTGEDTEAFFGQGTRLTVV.

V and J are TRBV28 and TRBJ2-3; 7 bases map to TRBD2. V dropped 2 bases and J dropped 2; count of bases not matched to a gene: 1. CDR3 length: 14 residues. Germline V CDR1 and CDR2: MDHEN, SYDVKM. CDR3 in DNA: TGTGCCAGCAGTTTACTAGCGGTCACAGATACGCAGTATTTT. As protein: CASSLLAVTDTQYF.

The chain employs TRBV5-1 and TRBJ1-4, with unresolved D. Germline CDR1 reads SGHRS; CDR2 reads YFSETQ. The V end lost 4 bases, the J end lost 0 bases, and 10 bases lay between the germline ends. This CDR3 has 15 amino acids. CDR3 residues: CASSDFIATNEKLFF. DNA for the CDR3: TGCGCCAGCAGCGACTTCATTGCAACTAATGAAAAACTGTTTTTT.

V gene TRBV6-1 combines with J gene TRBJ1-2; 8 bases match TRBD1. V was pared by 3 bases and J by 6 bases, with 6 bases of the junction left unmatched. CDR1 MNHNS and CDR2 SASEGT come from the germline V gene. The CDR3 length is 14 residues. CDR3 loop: CASSEYAGGNGYTF. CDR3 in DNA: TGTGCCAGCAGTGAGTACGCAGGGGGCAATGGCTACACCTTC.

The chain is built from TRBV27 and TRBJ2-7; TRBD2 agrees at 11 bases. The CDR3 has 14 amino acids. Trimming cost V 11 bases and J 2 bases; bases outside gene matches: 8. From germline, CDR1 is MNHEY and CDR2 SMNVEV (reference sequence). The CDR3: CASDSSGRPYEQYF. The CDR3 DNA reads TGTGCCTCGGACTCTAGCGGGAGGCCCTACGAGCAGTACTTC.